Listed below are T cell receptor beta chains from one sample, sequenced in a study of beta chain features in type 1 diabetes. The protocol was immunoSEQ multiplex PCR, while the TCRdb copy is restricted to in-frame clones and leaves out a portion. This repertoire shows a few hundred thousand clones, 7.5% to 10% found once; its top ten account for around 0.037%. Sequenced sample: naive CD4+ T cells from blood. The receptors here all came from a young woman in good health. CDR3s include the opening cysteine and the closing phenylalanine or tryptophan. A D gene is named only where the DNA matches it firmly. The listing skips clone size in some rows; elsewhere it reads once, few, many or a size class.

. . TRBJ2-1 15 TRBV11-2 TGTGCCAGCAGCCCGCACCGGAGTCTGATGAATGAGCAGTTCTTC CASSPHRSLMNEQFF
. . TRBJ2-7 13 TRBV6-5 TGTGCCAGCACCCCCCCAGGGAGGAGCGAGCAGTACTTC CASTPPGRSEQYF
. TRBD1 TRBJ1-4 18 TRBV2 TGTGCCAGCACGCCTCTTCAGGGGGCGCGGGCAACTAATGAAAAACTGTTTTTT CASTPLQGARATNEKLFF
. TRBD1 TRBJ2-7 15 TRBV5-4 TGTGCCAGCAGCCCTGGGACAGGGTCTGTCCACGAGCAGTACTTC CASSPGTGSVHEQYF
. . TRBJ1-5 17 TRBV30 TGTGCCTGGAGTGTATGGGGGGGCTCATGGGGCAATCAGCCCCAGCATTTT CAWSVWGGSWGNQPQHF
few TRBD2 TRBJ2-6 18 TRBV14 TGTGCCAGCAGCCTCAGACTAGCGGGGGGATCTGGGGCCAACGTCCTGACTTTC CASSLRLAGGSGANVLTF
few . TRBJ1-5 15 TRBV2 TGTGCCAGCAGTGAACGGACTGATAGCAATCAGCCCCAGCATTTT CASSERTDSNQPQHF
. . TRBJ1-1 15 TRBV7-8 TGTGCCAGCAGCTTAGGCTTACAGGGGAACACTGAAGCTTTCTTT CASSLGLQGNTEAFF
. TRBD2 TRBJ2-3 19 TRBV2 TGTGCCAGCAGTGAAGTTCCTAGCGGGATGATAGCTAGCACAGATACGCAGTATTTT CASSEVPSGMIASTDTQYF
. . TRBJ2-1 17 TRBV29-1 TGCAGCGTTGAAGATCAGGTCTGGACAGTAGTATACAATGAGCAGTTCTTC CSVEDQVWTVVYNEQFF
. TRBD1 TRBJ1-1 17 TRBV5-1 TGCGCCAGCAGCTTGGCCGGGACAGGGTTTTTGGGCACTGAAGCTTTCTTT CASSLAGTGFLGTEAFF
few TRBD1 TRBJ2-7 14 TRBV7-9 TGTGCCAGCAGCCCAAGGGACAGGGCATACGAGCAGTACTTC CASSPRDRAYEQYF
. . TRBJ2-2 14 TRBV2 TGTGCCAGCAGTGAACCACGGAGGGCCGGGGAGCTGTTTTTT CASSEPRRAGELFF
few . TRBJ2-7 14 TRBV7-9 TGTGCCAGCAGCCGGGACTTTAGCTCCTACGAGCAGTACTTC CASSRDFSSYEQYF
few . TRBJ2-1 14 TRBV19 TGTGCCAGTAAAGCGGAGGCCTCTACGAATGAGCAGTTCTTC CASKAEASTNEQFF
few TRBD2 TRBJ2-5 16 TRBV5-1 TGCGCCAGCAGCTTGTACGGGAGGTCCGCACAAGAGACCCAGTACTTC CASSLYGRSAQETQYF
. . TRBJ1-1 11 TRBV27 TGTGCCAGCAGCCGGGACACTGAAGCTTTCTTT CASSRDTEAFF
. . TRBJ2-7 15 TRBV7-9 TGTGCCAGCAGCTTAGAGGGGGGGCGGGCGGACGAGCAGTACTTC CASSLEGGRADEQYF
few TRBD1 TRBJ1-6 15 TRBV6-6 TGTGCCAGCAGTACCCTGGGACAGGGAAATTCACCCCTCCACTTT CASSTLGQGNSPLHF
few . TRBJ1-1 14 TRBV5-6 TGTGCCAGCAGCTTCGGAGGATGGAACACTGAAGCTTTCTTT CASSFGGWNTEAFF
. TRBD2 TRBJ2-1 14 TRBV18 TGTGCCAGCTCCCTAGCGGGAGGTTACAATGAGCAGTTCTTC CASSLAGGYNEQFF
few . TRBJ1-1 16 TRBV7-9 TGTGCCAGCAGCCCAGGGCGCTCCTGGGAGAACACTGAAGCTTTCTTT CASSPGRSWENTEAFF
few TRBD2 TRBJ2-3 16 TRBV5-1 TGCGCCAGCAGCTTGGTAGCTAGCGGGGGCGCAGATACGCAGTATTTT CASSLVASGGADTQYF
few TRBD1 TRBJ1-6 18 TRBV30 TGTGCCTGCCTCCGGGGACAGGGAAAAGGGGTTTATAATTCACCCCTCCACTTT CACLRGQGKGVYNSPLHF
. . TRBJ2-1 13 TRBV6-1 TGTGCCAGCAGTCTGGTGGCGGTTGATGAGCAGTTCTTC CASSLVAVDEQFF
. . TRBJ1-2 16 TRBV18 TGTGCCAGCTCGGGGGACATCCCCGTTTCTAACTATGGCTACACCTTC CASSGDIPVSNYGYTF
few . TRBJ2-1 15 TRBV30 TGTGCCTGGGGTGGCCAGGCAGCGGGCTACAATGAGCAGTTCTTC CAWGGQAAGYNEQFF
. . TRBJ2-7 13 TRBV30 TGTGCCTGGAGTAACCGACAGGTTGGCGAGCAGTACTTC CAWSNRQVGEQYF
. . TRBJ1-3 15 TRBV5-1 TGCGCCAGCAGCCCGGGGGGAGACAGAGGAAACACCATATATTTT CASSPGGDRGNTIYF
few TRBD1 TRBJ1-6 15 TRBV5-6 TGTGCCAGCAGCTTGAGAGACAGGGGGAATTCACCCCTCCACTTT CASSLRDRGNSPLHF
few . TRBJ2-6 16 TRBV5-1 TGCGCCAGCAGCTTAGTAAACAGGGCTGGGGCCAACGTCCTGACTTTC CASSLVNRAGANVLTF
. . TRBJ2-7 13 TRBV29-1 TGCAGCGTTGAAAAGGGGTTTCCCTACGAGCAGTACTTC CSVEKGFPYEQYF
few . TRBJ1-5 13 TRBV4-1 TGCGCCAGCAGCCAAGTCTTCAATCAGCCCCAGCATTTT CASSQVFNQPQHF
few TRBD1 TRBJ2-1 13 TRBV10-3 TGTGCCATCAGTACTTACAGGGGAAATGAGCAGTTCTTC CAISTYRGNEQFF
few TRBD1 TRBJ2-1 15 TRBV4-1 TGCGCCAGCAGCCTCTCCATACTAGGGGGCAGGGAGCAGTTCTTC CASSLSILGGREQFF
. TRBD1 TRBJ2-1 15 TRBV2 TGTGCCAGCAGTGGACCGGGACAGGGGGGCAATGAGCAGTTCTTC CASSGPGQGGNEQFF
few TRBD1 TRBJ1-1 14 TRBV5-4 TGTGCCAGCAGCTTGCCCACAGGGGCTGATGAAGCTTTCTTT CASSLPTGADEAFF
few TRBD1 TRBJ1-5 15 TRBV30 TGTGCCTGGAGTGGCGACAGGGGGCGCAATCAGCCCCAGCATTTT CAWSGDRGRNQPQHF
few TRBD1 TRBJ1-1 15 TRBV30 TGTGCCTGGAGTAGGTTTGGACAGGGGAACACTGAAGCTTTCTTT CAWSRFGQGNTEAFF
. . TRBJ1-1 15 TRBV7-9 TGTGCCAGCAGCTTAGGTGTGGACAGGAACACTGAAGCTTTCTTT CASSLGVDRNTEAFF
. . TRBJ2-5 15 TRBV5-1 TGCGCCAGCAGCTTGGCTCTGGGGGCCGGAGAGACCCAGTACTTC CASSLALGAGETQYF
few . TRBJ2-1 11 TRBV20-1 TGCAGTGCTAGTCGAGTCGATGAGCAGTTCTTC CSASRVDEQFF
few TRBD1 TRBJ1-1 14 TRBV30 TGTGCCTCTATGGGGGGACAGGACAAGACTGAAGCTTTCTTT CASMGGQDKTEAFF
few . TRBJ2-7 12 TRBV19 TGTGCCAGTAGCGATAACTACTACGAGCAGTACTTC CASSDNYYEQYF
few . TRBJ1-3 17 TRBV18 TGTGCCAGCTCACCCGTCTTCCAGGTGTCCTCTGGAAACACCATATATTTT CASSPVFQVSSGNTIYF
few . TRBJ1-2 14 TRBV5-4 TGTGCCAGCAGCCTGGAGGCCAGGGTTTATGGCTACACCTTC CASSLEARVYGYTF
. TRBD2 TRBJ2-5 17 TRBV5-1 TGCGCCAGCAGCCCCGGGAGCATAGCGGGGGGCCAAGAGACCCAGTACTTC CASSPGSIAGGQETQYF
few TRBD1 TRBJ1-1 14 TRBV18 TGTGCCAGCTCCCCGACAGGGTGGGACACTGAAGCTTTCTTT CASSPTGWDTEAFF
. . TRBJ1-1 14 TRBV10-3 TGTGCCATCACCCAAGGGGGAATGAACACTGAAGCTTTCTTT CAITQGGMNTEAFF
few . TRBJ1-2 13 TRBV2 TGTGCCAGCAGTGTGCGGGGGGACTATGGCTACACCTTC CASSVRGDYGYTF
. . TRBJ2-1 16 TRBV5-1 TGCGCCAGCAGCTTACCGGGACATACCTCCTACAATGAGCAGTTCTTC CASSLPGHTSYNEQFF
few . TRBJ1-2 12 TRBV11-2 TGTGCCAGCAGCCGGCGGGACTATGGCTACACCTTC CASSRRDYGYTF
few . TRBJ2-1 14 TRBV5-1 TGCGCCAGCATGGCGGTAGCCCCACACAATGAGCAGTTCTTC CASMAVAPHNEQFF
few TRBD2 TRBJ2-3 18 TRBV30 TGTGCCTGGAGCCCCTTAGGAGCGGGAGGCCGCTTCTCAGATACGCAGTATTTT CAWSPLGAGGRFSDTQYF